This TCR beta chain was sequenced in a study of beta chain features in type 1 diabetes. Study-level background: There was similarity between patients and healthy donors in age, gender and cell yields. General study results and limits: Amplification by PCR could prefer shorter templates, with the same effect in patients and controls. Significant though moderate, a shortening of TCRB CDR3s appeared in all four CD4+ subsets of Type 1 diabetes patients.

The CDR3 has 18 residues. Germline lookup yields CDR1 SGHAT and CDR2 FQNNGV. V shed 2 bases, J shed 0 bases, and the junction held 7 bases outside the gene matches. Points on this clone: The antigen remains undetermined.

Each of the sorted populations had a purity greater than 95%. The isolated RNA, all of it, was reverse transcribed, so expressed TCRB transcripts were what got sequenced. Assay used: immunoSEQ multiplex PCR; TCRdb lists only in-frame clones, some missing. Of over 150,000 clones listed, around a tenth were seen once; the top ten hold 0.4% to 0.55%. Sequenced: central memory CD4+ T cells from blood. The source is a man aged 30 to 39 with type 1 diabetes. This chain connects TRBV11-2 to TRBJ2-3; the match to TRBD2 covers 11 bases. CDR3 coding DNA: TGTGCCAGCAGCTTAAGGCTAGCGGGAGGTACTAGCACAGATACGCAGTATTTT. Its protein is CASSLRLAGGTSTDTQYF.